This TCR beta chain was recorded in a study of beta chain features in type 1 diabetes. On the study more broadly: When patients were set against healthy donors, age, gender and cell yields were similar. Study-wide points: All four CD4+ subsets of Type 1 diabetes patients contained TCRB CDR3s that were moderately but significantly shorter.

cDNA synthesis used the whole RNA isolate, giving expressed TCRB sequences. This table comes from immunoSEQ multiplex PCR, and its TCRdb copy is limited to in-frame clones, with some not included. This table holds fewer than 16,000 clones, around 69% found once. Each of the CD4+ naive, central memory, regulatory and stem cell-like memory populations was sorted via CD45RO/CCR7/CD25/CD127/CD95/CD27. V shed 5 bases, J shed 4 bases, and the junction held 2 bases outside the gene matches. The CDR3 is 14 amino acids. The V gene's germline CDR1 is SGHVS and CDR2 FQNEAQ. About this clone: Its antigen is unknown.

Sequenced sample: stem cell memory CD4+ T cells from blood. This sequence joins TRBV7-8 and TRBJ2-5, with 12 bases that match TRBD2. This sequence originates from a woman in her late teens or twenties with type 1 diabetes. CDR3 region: CASSPTSGRETQYF. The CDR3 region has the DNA TGTGCCAGCAGCCCGACTAGCGGGAGAGAGACCCAGTACTTC.